The 22 T cell receptor beta chains below were found in one sample sequenced in a study of CXCR3-negative and CXCR3-positive naive CD8 T cells. What these receptors recognize is not known. Study observations and caveats: For CXCR3-positive naive cells, TRB CDR3s were more hydrophobic than those of CXCR3-negative naive cells.

Researchers prepared the TRB cDNA libraries using 5' RACE with UMI labels. TCRdb reprocessed the 5' RACE reads, with one entry per CDR3 protein and no DNA. The table lists approximately 96,000 distinct CDR3 sequences. The sequenced sample was naive CXCR3+ CD8+ T cells from blood. Subset in this sample: CD45RO-CCR7+CD27+CD95- naive CD8+ T cells expressing CXCR3 (TNR3+). The source of these receptors is a human donor in good health. Some clones in this sample may be carry-over from other donors' samples.

The rearrangement uses TRBV2 and TRBJ2-1; TCRdb picks TRBD2, but there is no DNA to check that call. This CDR3 is built from 14 residues. The V gene's germline CDR1 is SNHLY and CDR2 FYNNEI. CDR3: CASNRGVGYNEQFF.

The chain uses TRBV12-3 or TRBV12-4 and TRBJ2-7. This CDR3 is built from 13 residues. CDR3 loop: CASSFGFSYEQYF.

The chain combines TRBV6-5 with TRBJ1-1. The length of the CDR3 is 13 residues. Germline-derived CDR1 and CDR2 are MNHEY and SVGAGI. This CDR3 reads CASSLRLNTEAFF.

V and J are TRBV6-2 or TRBV6-3 and TRBJ2-7; the TRBD1 assignment by TCRdb is unverifiable without DNA. Germline CDR1 MNHEY, CDR2 SVGEGT. The CDR3 runs 15 residues. Here the CDR3 reads CASSYRADNSYEQYF.

The V call is TRBV9, the J call TRBJ2-3; the D call of TRBD1 rests on TCRdb alone, since no DNA is present to check it. CDR3 size: 18 residues. The V gene's germline CDR1 is SGDLS and CDR2 YYNGEE. The CDR3 region is CASSEGGGWSGSTDTQYF.

This chain uses TRBV27 with TRBJ2-1; the D gene TCRdb calls, TRBD2, cannot be checked with no DNA. Germline V CDR1 and CDR2: MNHEY, SMNVEV (reference sequence). CDR3 length equals 15 residues. The CDR3 sequence: CASSLTSGGAWEQFF.

This chain links TRBV7-6 with TRBJ2-1; the D call from TCRdb, TRBD2, cannot be confirmed without DNA. The CDR3 extends over 15 amino acids. Germline V gene sequence: CDR1 SGHVS, CDR2 FNYEAQ. CDR3 region: CASSFWDGRDNEQFF.

V gene TRBV9 combines with J gene TRBJ2-1; there is no DNA to check the TCRdb D call of TRBD1. Germline lookup yields CDR1 SGDLS and CDR2 YYNGEE. The CDR3 extends over 14 amino acids. The CDR3 reads CASSVAGGVNEQFF. The whole variable domain, filled in from reference TRBV9 and TRBJ2-1, reads DSGVTQTPKHLITATGQRVTLRCSPRSGDLSVYWYQQSLDQGLQFLIQYYNGEERAKGNILERFSAQQFPDLHSELNLSSLELGDSALYFCASSVAGGVNEQFFGPGTRLTVL.

The chain joins TRBV28 to TRBJ2-1; without DNA, the TCRdb call of TRBD1 cannot be checked. Germline V lookup: CDR1 MDHEN, CDR2 SYDVKM. This CDR3 contains 13 residues. The CDR3 reads CANRGQGDNEQFF.

The chain couples TRBV20-1 to TRBJ1-5. CDR3 length equals 14 residues. Looked up from germline, CDR1 is DFQATT and CDR2 is SNEGSKA (reference sequence). The chain's CDR3 is CSARDVQTNQPQHF.

The chain uses TRBV3-1 and TRBJ2-1; TCRdb indicates TRBD1, and absent DNA this call remains unverified. The CDR3 consists of 12 residues. Germline V gene lookup returns CDR1 LGHDT and CDR2 YNNKEL (reference sequence). CDR3 region: CASSRDSDEQFF.

The chain couples TRBV3-1 to TRBJ2-7. The CDR3 runs 12 residues. Germline CDR1 LGHDT, CDR2 YNNKEL (reference sequence). The CDR3 spells CASSQDINEQYF.

The chain couples TRBV28 to TRBJ2-7. The CDR3 consists of 15 residues. Germline lookup yields CDR1 MDHEN and CDR2 SYDVKM. The CDR3 here is CASSPVLVYSYEQYF.

This chain connects TRBV7-6 to TRBJ2-7; the TRBD1 assignment by TCRdb is unverifiable without DNA. CDR3 size: 14 residues. CDR1 is SGHVS and CDR2 is FNYEAQ in the germline V gene. This chain's CDR3 is CASSPNRHSYEQYF.

The genes are TRBV6-5 and TRBJ2-7. Germline V gene lookup returns CDR1 MNHEY and CDR2 SVGAGI. This CDR3 is built from 13 residues. CDR3 region: CASSYTSSYEQYF.

The chain employs TRBV27 and TRBJ2-7. The CDR3 contains 13 residues. CDR1 and CDR2 (germline): MNHEY, SMNVEV (reference sequence). CDR3 loop: CASSLAGTYEQYF.

The gene calls are TRBV10-3 and TRBJ2-2. Germline loops: CDR1 ENHRY, CDR2 SYGVKD. The CDR3 is made up of 14 amino acids. CDR3 sequence: CAISESRVAGELFF.

The J gene is TRBJ2-7, the V gene TRBV5-6. CDR3 length: 13 residues. Germline CDR1 SGHDT, CDR2 YYEEEE. CDR3 residues: CASSPRRRYEQYF.

The chain carries TRBV4-3 and TRBJ2-7. Germline loops: CDR1 LGHNA, CDR2 YSLEER. The CDR3 consists of 15 residues. This chain's CDR3 is CASSQDLRISYEQYF.

V and J are TRBV29-1 and TRBJ2-1; TCRdb reports TRBD1, a call that lacks DNA to check it against. The CDR3 covers 13 residues. Germline V gives CDR1 SQVTM, CDR2 ANQGSEA. The CDR3 sequence is CSAVGGEYNEQFF.

The V gene is TRBV28, the J gene TRBJ2-5. CDR1 is MDHEN and CDR2 is SYDVKM in the germline V gene. The CDR3 loop spans 14 amino acids. The CDR3 sequence is CASSFRSGLETQYF.

V usage is TRBV5-1 and J usage is TRBJ2-4. The CDR3 runs 18 residues. Germline assignment: CDR1 SGHRS and CDR2 YFSETQ. The CDR3 spells CASSLADVQLTAKNIQYF.